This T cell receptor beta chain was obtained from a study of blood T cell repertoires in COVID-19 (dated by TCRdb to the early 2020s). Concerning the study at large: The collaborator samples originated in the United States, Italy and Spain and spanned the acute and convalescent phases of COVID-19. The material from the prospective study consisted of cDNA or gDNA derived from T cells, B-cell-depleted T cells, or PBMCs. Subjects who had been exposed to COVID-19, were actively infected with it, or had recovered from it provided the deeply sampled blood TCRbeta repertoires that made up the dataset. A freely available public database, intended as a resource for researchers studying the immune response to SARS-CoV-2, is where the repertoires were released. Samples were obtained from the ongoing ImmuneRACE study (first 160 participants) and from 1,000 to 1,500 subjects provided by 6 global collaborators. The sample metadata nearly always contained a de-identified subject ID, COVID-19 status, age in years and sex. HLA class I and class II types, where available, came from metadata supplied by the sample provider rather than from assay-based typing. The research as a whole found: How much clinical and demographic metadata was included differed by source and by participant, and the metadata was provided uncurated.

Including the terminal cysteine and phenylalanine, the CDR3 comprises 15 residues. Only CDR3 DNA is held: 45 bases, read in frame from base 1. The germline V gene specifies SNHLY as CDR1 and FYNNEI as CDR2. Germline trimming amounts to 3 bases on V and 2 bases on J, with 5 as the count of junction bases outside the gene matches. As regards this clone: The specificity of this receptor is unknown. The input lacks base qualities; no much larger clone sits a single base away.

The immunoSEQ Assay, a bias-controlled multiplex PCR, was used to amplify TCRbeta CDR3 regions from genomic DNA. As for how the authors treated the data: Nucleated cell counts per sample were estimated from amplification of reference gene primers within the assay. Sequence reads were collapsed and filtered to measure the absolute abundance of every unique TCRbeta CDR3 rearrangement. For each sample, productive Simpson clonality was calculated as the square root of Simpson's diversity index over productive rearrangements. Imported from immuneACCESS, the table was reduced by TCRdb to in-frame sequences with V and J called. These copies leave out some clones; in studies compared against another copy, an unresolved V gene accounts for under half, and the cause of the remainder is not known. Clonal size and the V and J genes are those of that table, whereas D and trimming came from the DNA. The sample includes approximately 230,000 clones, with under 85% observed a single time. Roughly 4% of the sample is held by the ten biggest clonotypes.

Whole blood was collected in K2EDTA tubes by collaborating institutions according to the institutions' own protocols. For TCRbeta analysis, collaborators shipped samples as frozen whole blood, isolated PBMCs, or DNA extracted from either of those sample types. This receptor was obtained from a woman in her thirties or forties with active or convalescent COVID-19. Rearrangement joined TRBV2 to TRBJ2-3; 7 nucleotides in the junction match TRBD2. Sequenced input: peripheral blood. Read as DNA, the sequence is TGTGCCAGCAGTGAGGAGCGGGGACTCACAGATACGCAGTATTTT. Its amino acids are CASSEERGLTDTQYF.